The 32 T cell receptor beta chains given below trace back to one sample, sequenced in a study of cytomegalovirus exposure and HLA in healthy donors. PCR amplification relied on 60 Vbeta primers (plus 13 Jbeta primers). Sequencing was performed with immunoSEQ multiplex PCR; in TCRdb, only in-frame clones are kept and a portion is missing. The sample has some 110,000 clones; 79% are singletons. Source material: PBMCs. Receptor source: a woman between 18 and 29 years old in good health and CMV-seropositive.

This chain joins TRBV11-1 and TRBJ2-5; weak D call: TRBD1 (6 bases). The CDR3 extends over 14 amino acids. CDR1 and CDR2 from the germline V gene are SGHAT and FQDESV (reference sequence). V was clipped by 5 bases and J by 1 base, with 11 bases between them. The CDR3 protein is CASSLRDTQETQYF. The CDR3 DNA is TGTGCCAGCAGCCTAAGGGACACCCAAGAGACCCAGTACTTC.

The chain combines TRBV2 with TRBJ1-1, with 8 bases that match TRBD1. The CDR3 runs to 12 residues. V dropped 6 bases and J dropped 5; count of bases not matched to a gene: 2. Per the germline V gene, CDR1 is SNHLY and CDR2 is FYNNEI. The DNA of the CDR3 is TGTGCCAGCAGCAGGGGGCAAACTGAAGCTTTCTTT. Residues: CASSRGQTEAFF.

This chain joins TRBV30 and TRBJ2-1, with D unclear. The germline CDR1 and CDR2 sequences are GTSNPN and SVGIG (reference sequence). This CDR3 has 13 residues. The V end was cut by 6 bases, the J end by 3 bases, with 12 bases between. CDR3 sequence reads: CACRRVVYNEQFF. CDR3 nucleotide sequence: TGTGCCTGTCGTCGGGTAGTCTACAATGAGCAGTTCTTC.

The chain has TRBV7-9 and TRBJ1-2; unclear D gene. Trimming removed 7 bases from V and 5 bases from J, with 11 bases in between. Germline assignment: CDR1 SEHNR and CDR2 FQNEAQ (reference sequence). This CDR3 is 12 amino acids long. The CDR3 loop reads CASTLGGYGYTF. CDR3 DNA sequence: TGTGCCAGCACCCTGGGAGGATATGGCTACACCTTC.

The chain joins TRBV6-1 to TRBJ1-1, with D unresolved. The ends were cut back, 1 base at V and 11 bases at J, with 17 bases in the middle. CDR1 and CDR2 from the germline V gene are MNHNS and SASEGT. CDR3 length: 14 residues. The CDR3 loop reads CASSEEGPLGRAFF. CDR3 DNA: TGTGCCAGCAGTGAAGAAGGGCCTCTCGGGAGGGCTTTCTTT.

This sequence joins TRBV2 and TRBJ1-4, with D perhaps TRBD1 (6 bases). Germline assignment: CDR1 SNHLY and CDR2 FYNNEI. Between the trimmed V and J ends, which lost 8 bases and 7 bases, there was a span of 17 bases. The CDR3 loop spans 14 amino acids. In DNA form, the CDR3 reads TGTGCCAGCCAGGAGGGGGGGAGGAGTGAAAAACTGTTTTTT. Translation: CASQEGGRSEKLFF.

V usage is TRBV5-1 and J usage is TRBJ1-3; weak D call: TRBD1 (5 bases). Germline values: CDR1 SGHRS, CDR2 YFSETQ. V dropped 6 bases and J dropped 5 bases, with 15 bases sitting between them. The CDR3 consists of 14 residues. CDR3 loop: CASIESPGRNTIYF. In DNA, the CDR3 is TGCGCCAGCATCGAAAGTCCAGGGAGAAACACCATATATTTT. Based on the CDR3 plus reference TRBV5-1 and TRBJ1-3, the full variable domain is KAGVTQTPRYLIKTRGQQVTLSCSPISGHRSVSWYQQTPGQGLQFLFEYFSETQRNKGNFPGRFSGRQFSNSRSEMNVSTLELGDSALYLCASIESPGRNTIYFGEGSWLTVV.

This chain joins TRBV30 and TRBJ1-1, with D unresolved. Germline lookup yields CDR1 GTSNPN and CDR2 SVGIG (reference sequence). The CDR3 is 13 residues long. With 3 bases removed from V and 4 bases from J, the gap between germline ends came to 12 bases. The CDR3 here is CAWRLAWGTEAFF. For the CDR3, the DNA is TGTGCCTGGAGGCTAGCCTGGGGCACTGAAGCTTTCTTT.

The chain employs TRBV10-3 and TRBJ2-7; TRBD2 agrees at 8 bases. Germline trimming cut 3 bases from V and 1 base from J; bases unmatched to any gene: 2. CDR1 and CDR2 (germline): ENHRY, SYGVKD. The CDR3 covers 14 residues. CDR3 sequence reads: CAISELAESYEQYF. The CDR3 DNA follows: TGTGCCATCAGTGAACTAGCGGAGTCCTACGAGCAGTACTTC.

The chain carries TRBV6-1 and TRBJ2-5; TRBD1 agrees at 9 bases. Germline CDR1 is MNHNS and CDR2 is SASEGT. This CDR3 contains 14 residues. The V gene end was trimmed by 6 bases and the J gene end by 1 base; junction bases not matched to a gene: 3. The CDR3 nucleotides are TGTGCCAGCAGCTACAGGGGGCCCCAAGAGACCCAGTACTTC. It yields the protein CASSYRGPQETQYF.

This chain connects TRBV2 to TRBJ1-5, with D possibly TRBD1 on 6 matching bases. V lost 4 bases and J 6 bases, leaving 16 bases between the germline ends. Germline V CDR1 and CDR2: SNHLY, FYNNEI. There are 15 residues in the CDR3. In nucleotides, the CDR3 is TGTGCCAGCAGTGTCGGCAGGGGTGAGGGTCAGCCCCAGCATTTT. This translates into CASSVGRGEGQPQHF. Using reference TRBV2 and TRBJ1-5 for the parts outside the CDR3, the full variable domain is EPEVTQTPSHQVTQMGQEVILRCVPISNHLYFYWYRQILGQKVEFLVSFYNNEISEKSEIFDDQFSVERPDGSNFTLKIRSTKLEDSAMYFCASSVGRGEGQPQHFGDGTRLSIL.

Note on this clone: At one end, the junction sequence differs from germline, possibly due to a read error. This rearrangement joins TRBV11-1 to TRBJ1-1; a possible D gene is TRBD1 (5 bases). CDR3 length: 17 amino acids. Germline CDR1 is SGHAT and CDR2 is FQDESV (reference sequence). CDR3 in amino acids: CVSSSPLAGSRDTEAFF. In DNA form, the CDR3 reads TGTGTCAGCAGCTCACCCCTTGCAGGGTCAAGGGACACTGAAGCTTTCTTT.

The chain joins TRBV2 to TRBJ1-1, with D possibly being TRBD1 (5 bases). Trimming cost V 8 bases and J 0 bases, with 10 bases left between them. Per germline, CDR1 SNHLY and CDR2 FYNNEI. This CDR3 spans 13 amino acids. For the CDR3, the DNA is TGTGCCAGCCTGACAGAGCTGAACACTGAAGCTTTCTTT. Amino acids: CASLTELNTEAFF.

The chain has TRBV18 and TRBJ1-1; D unclear. The CDR3 spans 15 residues. V was shortened by 3 bases and J by 1 base, with 12 bases between the two germline ends. CDR1 is KGHSH and CDR2 is LQKENI in the germline V gene. The CDR3 region has the DNA TGTGCCAGCTCACCCCGACAACTCCAGAACACTGAAGCTTTCTTT. As protein: CASSPRQLQNTEAFF.

V is TRBV4-1 and J is TRBJ2-5, with D possibly matching TRBD2 (6 bases). The germline CDR1 and CDR2 sequences are MGHRA and YSYEKL. The V end was cut by 1 base, the J end by 5 bases, with 20 bases between. The CDR3 length is 17 residues. The CDR3 coding sequence is TGCGCCAGCAGCCAAGCTTTCCCCACTAGCCCCCCGGAGACCCAGTACTTC. Protein sequence: CASSQAFPTSPPETQYF.

The rearrangement links TRBV11-2 to TRBJ2-7; 10 bases line up with TRBD1. V was clipped by 6 bases and J by 3 bases; unmatched bases: 11. This CDR3 has 16 amino acids. Germline V gives CDR1 SGHAT, CDR2 FQNNGV. The CDR3 region is CASRQIRDRGFYEQYF. The CDR3 bases are TGTGCCAGCAGGCAGATCCGGGACAGGGGTTTCTACGAGCAGTACTTC.

The genes are TRBV29-1 and TRBJ1-2; 8 nucleotides agree with TRBD1. The CDR3 runs to 13 residues. The trim removed 6 bases at V and 4 bases at J, leaving 7 bases unmatched. Per the germline V gene, CDR1 is SQVTM and CDR2 is ANQGSEA. CDR3 amino acids: CSVPQGGSYGYTF. CDR3 nucleotides: TGCAGCGTGCCACAGGGGGGAAGCTATGGCTACACCTTC.

In this sample, this clone turned up once. The V call is TRBV30, the J call TRBJ2-3; 7 bases align to TRBD2. Germline CDR1 is GTSNPN and CDR2 is SVGIG (reference sequence). This CDR3 has 13 amino acids. V was clipped by 5 bases and J by 0 bases; unmatched bases: 2. In DNA, the CDR3 is TGTGCCTGGGATAGCGGGAGCACAGATACGCAGTATTTT. It translates to CAWDSGSTDTQYF.

This clone has only a few counts. The chain employs TRBV28 and TRBJ2-3; 7 nucleotides align to TRBD2. Germline V lookup: CDR1 MDHEN, CDR2 SYDVKM. V lost 4 bases, J lost 5 bases, and 6 bases stayed unmatched. The CDR3 has 14 amino acids. The CDR3 nucleotides are TGTGCCAGCAGTTCAGCGGGATCTCAAGATACGCAGTATTTT. Residues: CASSSAGSQDTQYF.

There are a few counts of this clone. V gene TRBV5-1 combines with J gene TRBJ2-7; D is unclear. The CDR3 sequence is 14 residues long. Germline V lookup: CDR1 SGHRS, CDR2 YFSETQ. Trimming took 2 bases from V and 1 from J, leaving 10 bases between them. The CDR3 nucleotides read TGCGCCAGCAGCTTTTCCCTACAGTCCTACGAGCAGTACTTC. Encoded protein: CASSFSLQSYEQYF.

With regard to this clone: An end of the junction differs from the germline gene, which may be a read error. The V gene is TRBV5-3, the J gene TRBJ1-2, with D possibly TRBD1 on 5 matching bases. TRBV5-3 is recorded as an ORF, its role being uncertain. This CDR3 comprises 12 residues. This CDR3 reads CVRSLNRYGYTF. The CDR3, as DNA: TGTGTCAGAAGCTTGAACAGGTATGGCTACACCTTC.

This rearrangement joins TRBV4-1 to TRBJ2-6; D gene unclear. This CDR3 has 17 amino acids. With 1 base removed from V and 2 bases from J, the gap between germline ends came to 12 bases. CDR1 and CDR2 (germline): MGHRA, YSYEKL. The CDR3 sequence is CASSQARRIPGANVLTF. The CDR3, as DNA: TGCGCCAGCAGCCAAGCCCGGAGAATCCCTGGGGCCAACGTCCTGACTTTC.

The chain couples TRBV2 to TRBJ1-5; D is undetermined. Germline CDR1 is SNHLY and CDR2 is FYNNEI. The CDR3 spans 14 residues. Trimming pared 8 bases from V and 1 base from J, leaving 12 bases between. The CDR3 loop reads CASSSQQSNQPQHF. The CDR3 region has the DNA TGTGCCAGCTCAAGTCAACAGAGCAATCAGCCCCAGCATTTT.

This clone was counted between two and nine times. V and J are TRBV5-5 and TRBJ2-5, with D perhaps matching TRBD2 (6 bases). From germline, CDR1 is SGHKS and CDR2 YYEKEE (reference sequence). This CDR3 contains 13 residues. V lost 3 bases and J 5 bases, leaving 11 bases between the germline ends. The CDR3 DNA is TGTGCCAGCAGCTCGGGACTTAGGGAGACCCAGTACTTC. Amino acid sequence: CASSSGLRETQYF.

The CDR3 DNA is TGTGCCAGCTCACCACTACAGCTGACAGGCACAGATACGCAGTATTTT. Protein: CASSPLQLTGTDTQYF. The gene calls are TRBV18 and TRBJ2-3, with D possibly being TRBD1 (5 bases). CDR1 and CDR2 (germline): KGHSH, LQKENI. The germline V and J ends were trimmed by 1 base and 1 base, with 12 bases remaining between them. The CDR3 loop spans 16 amino acids.

J is TRBJ2-1 and V is TRBV4-1, with D possibly TRBD2 on 7 matching bases. The CDR3 extends over 15 amino acids. The germline gives CDR1 MGHRA, CDR2 YSYEKL. V lost 4 bases and J lost 9, with 19 bases in between. The CDR3 sequence: CASSRSTGEGGEQFF. Written as DNA, the CDR3 is TGCGCCAGCAGCCGCTCGACGGGGGAGGGGGGTGAGCAGTTCTTC.

The chain joins TRBV5-1 to TRBJ2-7; 11 nucleotides agree with TRBD2. Germline V gives CDR1 SGHRS, CDR2 YFSETQ. Trimming cost V 6 bases and J 2 bases; bases outside gene matches: 19. There are 19 residues in the CDR3. CDR3 coding DNA: TGCGCCAGCACCCATTCGGGTAGCGGGAGGGTGGTTAACCCCTACGAGCAGTACTTC. Protein product: CASTHSGSGRVVNPYEQYF.

This clone was counted between two and nine times. The chain joins TRBV7-2 to TRBJ1-2; no reliable D call. In germline, CDR1 is SGHTA, CDR2 FQGNSA. This CDR3 region has 15 residues. V was trimmed by 3 bases and J by 4 bases, leaving 15 bases between them. CDR3 sequence reads: CASSFAGSLSYGYTF. In DNA, the CDR3 is TGTGCCAGCAGCTTTGCCGGGTCCCTCTCCTATGGCTACACCTTC.

V is TRBV27 and J is TRBJ2-3; TRBD2 might be the D (5 bases). V was shortened by 0 bases and J by 0 bases, with 10 bases between the two germline ends. This CDR3 is built from 16 residues. Germline V gene data show CDR1 as MNHEY and CDR2 as SMNVEV (reference sequence). In DNA, the CDR3 is TGTGCCAGCAGTTTATCGGTGGGCGGGAGCACAGATACGCAGTATTTT. Amino acid sequence: CASSLSVGGSTDTQYF.

This clone was observed a handful of times. The chain recombines TRBV5-1 with TRBJ2-7, with D possibly being TRBD1 (5 bases). This CDR3 is built from 12 residues. The germline V and J ends were trimmed by 3 bases and 6 bases, with 10 bases remaining between them. Germline V gives CDR1 SGHRS, CDR2 YFSETQ. Here the CDR3 reads CASSSTGPEQYF. CDR3 DNA: TGCGCCAGCAGCTCTACAGGTCCCGAGCAGTACTTC.

This chain joins TRBV7-6 and TRBJ2-5; D remains unclear. Looked up from germline, CDR1 is SGHVS and CDR2 is FNYEAQ. This CDR3 spans 14 amino acids. The ends were cut back, 3 bases at V and 5 bases at J, with 13 bases in the middle. The CDR3 coding sequence is TGTGCCAGCAGCTTCGGCGACCTCGGGGAGACCCAGTACTTC. It translates to CASSFGDLGETQYF.

The CDR3 loop reads CASSAFSGGAGETQYF. Here the CDR3 DNA reads TGTGCCAGCAGTGCCTTCTCAGGGGGCGCCGGAGAGACCCAGTACTTC. V is TRBV25-1 and J is TRBJ2-5; 8 bases line up with TRBD1. Germline V gene lookup returns CDR1 MGHDK and CDR2 SYGVNS. The trim removed 4 bases at V and 4 bases at J, leaving 11 bases unmatched. This CDR3 has 16 amino acids.